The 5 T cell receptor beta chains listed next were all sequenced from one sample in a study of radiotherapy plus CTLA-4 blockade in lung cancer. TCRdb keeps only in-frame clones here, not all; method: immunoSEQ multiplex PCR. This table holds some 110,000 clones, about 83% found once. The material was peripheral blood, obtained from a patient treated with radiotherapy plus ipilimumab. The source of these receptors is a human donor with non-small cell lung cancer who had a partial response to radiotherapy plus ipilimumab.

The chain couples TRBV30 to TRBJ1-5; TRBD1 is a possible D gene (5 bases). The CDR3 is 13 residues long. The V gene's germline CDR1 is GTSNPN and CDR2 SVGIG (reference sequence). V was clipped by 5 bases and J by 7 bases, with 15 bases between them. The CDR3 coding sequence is TGTGCCTGGCATGGGGGGGTTGGCCAGCCCCAGCATTTT. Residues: CAWHGGVGQPQHF.

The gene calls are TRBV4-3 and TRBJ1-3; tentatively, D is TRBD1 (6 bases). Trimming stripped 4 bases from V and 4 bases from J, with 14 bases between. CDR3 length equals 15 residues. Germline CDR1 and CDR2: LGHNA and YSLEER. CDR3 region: CASSLGGTSGNTIYF. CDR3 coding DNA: TGCGCCAGCAGCCTGGGAGGGACATCGGGAAACACCATATATTTT.

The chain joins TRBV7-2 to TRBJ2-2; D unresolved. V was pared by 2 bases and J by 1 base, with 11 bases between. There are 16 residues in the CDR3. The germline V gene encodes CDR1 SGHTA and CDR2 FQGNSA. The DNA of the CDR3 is TGTGCCAGCAGCTTATTTGGCGGAAAGAACACCGGGGAGCTGTTTTTT. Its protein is CASSLFGGKNTGELFF.

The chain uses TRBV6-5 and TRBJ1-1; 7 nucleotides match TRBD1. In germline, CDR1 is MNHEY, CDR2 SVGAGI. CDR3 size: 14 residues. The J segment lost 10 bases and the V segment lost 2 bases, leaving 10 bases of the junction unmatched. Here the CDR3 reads CASSYGDRVLAAFF. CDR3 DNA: TGTGCCAGCAGTTACGGCGACAGGGTCCTTGCAGCTTTCTTT.

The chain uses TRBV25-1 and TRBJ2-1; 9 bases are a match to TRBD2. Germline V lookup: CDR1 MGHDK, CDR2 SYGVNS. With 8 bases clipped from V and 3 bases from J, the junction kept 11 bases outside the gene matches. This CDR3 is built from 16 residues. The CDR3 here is CASADGLAGLYNEQFF. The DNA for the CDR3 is TGTGCCAGCGCGGATGGGCTAGCGGGACTCTACAATGAGCAGTTCTTC.